Listed below are T cell receptor beta chains from one sample, sequenced in a study of response to subunit inactivated influenza vaccine. TCRdb called the RT-PCR reads again in MiXCR, with one record for every CDR3 protein. The table has hundreds of thousands of distinct CDR3 sequences, less than 25% seen once. Here the sequenced sample was PBMCs from blood, taken approximately 20 months after vaccination. Every receptor here comes from a man aged 50 to 69 who received an inactivated influenza vaccine. The CDR3 runs from the conserved cysteine through the conserved F or W. A D gene is named only where the DNA matches it firmly. Clone size is shown for a subset of rows, as once, few, many or a class of expanded clone.

j_call clone_size d_call v_call cdr3_aa cdr3_nt
TRBJ2-4 NA TRBD1 TRBV20-1 CSARGTGKDIQYF TGCAGTGCTAGGGGGACAGGGAAAGACATTCAGTACTTC
TRBJ1-5 NA NA TRBV28 CASSLGVWDQPQHF TGTGCCAGCAGTTTGGGTGTTTGGGATCAGCCCCAGCATTTT
TRBJ2-7 few TRBD1 TRBV29-1 CSVLKGQGNSYEQYF TGCAGCGTCCTAAAAGGACAGGGAAACTCCTACGAGCAGTACTTC
TRBJ1-1 few NA TRBV4-1 CASSQENTPNTEAFF TGCGCCAGCAGCCAAGAAAATACACCGAACACTGAAGCTTTCTTT
TRBJ1-2 few NA TRBV24-1 CATSARGGGYTF TGTGCCACCAGTGCCAGGGGAGGCGGCTACACCTTC
TRBJ1-6 NA NA TRBV5-1 CASSLGTHNNSPLHF TGCGCCAGCAGCTTGGGGACCCATAATAATTCACCCCTCCACTTT
TRBJ2-1 NA NA TRBV24-1 CATSDSPLDEQFF TGTGCCACCAGTGATTCCCCTCTCGATGAGCAGTTCTTC
TRBJ1-6 NA TRBD1 TRBV20-1 CSARERGTGMSPLHF TGCAGTGCTAGAGAGAGGGGGACAGGGATGTCACCCCTCCACTTT
TRBJ2-3 few NA TRBV6-1 CASSAGDLTDTQYF TGTGCCAGCAGTGCGGGAGACCTAACAGATACGCAGTATTTT
TRBJ1-2 NA NA TRBV6-1 CASRPPGRSYGYTF TGTGCCAGCAGACCCCCGGGCAGGAGCTATGGCTACACCTTC
TRBJ2-1 NA NA TRBV28 CASSFVRAYNEQFF TGTGCCAGCAGTTTTGTTAGGGCGTACAATGAGCAGTTCTTC
TRBJ2-2 NA NA TRBV12-3/TRBV12-4 CASRDSVNTGELFF TGTGCCAGCAGGGATTCGGTGAACACCGGGGAGCTGTTTTTT
TRBJ1-6 many NA TRBV7-8 CASSEQANNSPLHF TGTGCCAGCAGCGAGCAAGCCAATAATTCACCCCTCCACTTT
TRBJ2-7 few NA TRBV12-3/TRBV12-4 CASSLVTWQQYF TGTGCCAGCAGTTTAGTGACATGGCAGCAGTACTTC